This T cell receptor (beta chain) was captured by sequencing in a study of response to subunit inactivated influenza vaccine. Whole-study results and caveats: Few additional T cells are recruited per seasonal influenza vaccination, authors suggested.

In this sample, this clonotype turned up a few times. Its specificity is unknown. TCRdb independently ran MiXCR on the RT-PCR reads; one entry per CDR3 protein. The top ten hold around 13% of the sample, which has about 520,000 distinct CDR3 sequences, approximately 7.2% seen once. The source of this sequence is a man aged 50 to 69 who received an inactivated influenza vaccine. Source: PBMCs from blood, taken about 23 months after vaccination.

The DNA of the CDR3 is TGTGCCAGCAGCTTAGCGGGGTCTCGGGCAGATACGCAGTATTTT. This translates into CASSLAGSRADTQYF. The V and J genes are TRBV11-2 and TRBJ2-3, with D possibly TRBD2 on 5 matching bases. Looked up from germline, CDR1 is SGHAT and CDR2 is FQNNGV. The V end lost 1 base, the J end lost 4 bases, and 12 bases lay between the germline ends. This CDR3 spans 15 amino acids.